This T cell receptor (beta chain) was sequenced during a study of blood T cell repertoires in COVID-19. Whole-study context: Samples of COVID-19 (acute and convalescent) were obtained from the United States, Italy and Spain. Sources were T cells, B-cell-depleted T cells, or PBMCs; the material itself was cDNA or gDNA.

V shed 0 bases and J shed 6 bases, with 6 bases lying between them. The germline CDR1 and CDR2 sequences are MNHEY and SVGAGI. The CDR3 has 13 residues. Per the original data handling: For nucleated cells, counts were estimated from reference gene primer amplification. The table came from immunoSEQ multiplex PCR; TCRdb's copy has only in-frame clones and leaves some out. D and trimming come from the DNA, and the V and J calls and clone size come from that table. The sample shows over 50,000 clones, over 75% of them seen only once. The sequencing input was peripheral blood. The chain couples TRBV6-5 to TRBJ2-1; D unclear. The TCR comes from a man aged 55 to 70 with acute or convalescent COVID-19. CDR3 loop: CASSYSTGNEQFF. DNA for the CDR3: TGTGCCAGCAGTTACTCGACGGGCAATGAGCAGTTCTTC.